Listed here are 10 T cell receptor beta chains from one sample, sequenced in a study of T-cell reconstitution after alpha-beta-depleted transplantation in children (dated by TCRdb to about 2016). The label giving this sample's treatment or condition can be read as: allogeneic hematopoietic cell transplantation with graft depleted of TCRalphabeta T cells and CD19 B cells. Receptors were amplified or captured by PCR. Sequencing instrument: Illumina HiSeq 2500. To normalize quantification of the TCRbeta repertoire, the TCR libraries were built with molecular barcoding that relied on unique molecular identifiers. TCRdb reanalyzed the raw reads on its own, using fastp at Q25 for trimming and MiXCR for clone calling, and kept in-frame beta chains. Rows with one shared CDR3 protein collapse into an entry with the most common genes and DNA. Recorded for this sample are about 130,000 distinct CDR3 sequences; roughly 9% of them occurred a single time. The ten largest clones take up more than 20% of the sample.

This sample comprised PBMCs, mostly from graft donor cells, obtained 180 days after TCRalphabeta/CD19-depleted stem cell transplant. The receptors were gathered from a girl under three years old who had a stem cell transplant for combined immunodeficiency, so the T cells may come from the graft donor.

The V gene is TRBV7-2, the J gene TRBJ2-3; D ambiguous. The germline V gene encodes CDR1 SGHTA and CDR2 FQGNSA. With 5 bases removed from V and 0 bases from J, the gap between germline ends came to 15 bases. CDR3 length equals 16 residues. The CDR3: CASSPVVRYSTDTQYF. CDR3 in DNA: TGTGCCAGCAGCCCGGTAGTACGGTATAGCACAGATACGCAGTATTTT. Full variable domain (missing parts from reference TRBV7-2 and TRBJ2-3): GAGVSQSPSNKVTEKGKDVELRCDPISGHTALYWYRQSLGQGLEFLIYFQGNSAPDKSGLPSDRFSAERTGGSVSTLTIQRTQQEDSAVYLCASSPVVRYSTDTQYFGPGTRLTVL.

This CDR3 reads CASSVGLAGGAHKQFF. As DNA, the CDR3 is TGTGCCAGCAGCGTGGGACTAGCGGGTGGGGCCCACAAGCAGTTCTTC. V gene TRBV7-3 combines with J gene TRBJ2-1, with 12 bases aligning to TRBD2. V gave up 5 bases and J gave up 11 bases; unmatched junction bases: 13. The CDR3 runs 16 residues. Germline lookup yields CDR1 SGHTA and CDR2 FQGTGA.

Worth noting for this clonotype: The junction departs from the called germline gene at one end, perhaps through a read error. The chain joins TRBV15 to TRBJ2-1, with a weak D call TRBD1 (8 bases). The CDR3 covers 15 residues. The germline CDR1 and CDR2 sequences are LNHNV and YYDKDF (reference sequence). The CDR3 region has the DNA TGTGACACCAGCATCACAGGGGGGGACTACAATGAGCAGTTCTTC. Protein product: CDTSITGGDYNEQFF. Complete variable domain (other parts from reference TRBV15 and TRBJ2-1): DAMVIQNPRYQVTQFGKPVTLSCSQTLNHNVMYWYQQKSSQAPKLLFHYYDKDFNNEADTPDNFQSRRPNTSFCFLDIRSPGLGDTAMYLCDTSITGGDYNEQFFGPGTRLTVL.

The rearrangement uses TRBV18 and TRBJ2-2, with D perhaps TRBD1 (5 bases). Trimming left V 2 bases short and J 1 base short, with 8 bases between. Germline V gene sequence: CDR1 KGHSH, CDR2 LQKENI. This CDR3 contains 15 residues. CDR3 sequence: CASSPTQGNTGELFF. CDR3 bases: TGTGCCAGCTCACCAACCCAGGGGAACACCGGGGAGCTGTTTTTT.

The J gene is TRBJ2-7, the V gene TRBV20-1; D remains ambiguous. V lost 0 bases and J 3 bases, leaving 6 bases between the germline ends. CDR1 DFQATT and CDR2 SNEGSKA come from the germline V gene (reference sequence). The CDR3 covers 12 residues. The CDR3 sequence is CSARDIGYEQYF. In DNA form, the CDR3 reads TGCAGTGCTAGAGATATAGGCTACGAGCAGTACTTC.

The table lists this clonotype with a few counts. The chain uses TRBV12-3 or TRBV12-4 and TRBJ1-6, with 10 bases matching TRBD1. The CDR3 totals 13 residues. Trimming took 7 bases from V and 9 from J; bases not matched to a gene: 3. This chain's CDR3 is CASTTGGFSPLHF. The CDR3, as DNA: TGTGCCAGCACGACAGGGGGCTTTTCACCCCTCCACTTT.

V usage is TRBV20-1 and J usage is TRBJ2-5; possible D gene TRBD2, 7 bases. The CDR3 consists of 13 residues. Germline loops: CDR1 DFQATT, CDR2 SNEGSKA (reference sequence). Trimming pared 3 bases from V and 5 bases from J, leaving 13 bases between. CDR3 protein: CSARGAGDETQYF. DNA for the CDR3: TGCAGTGCTAGGGGGGCGGGGGACGAGACCCAGTACTTC.

The sample holds many counts of this clonotype. The CDR3 nucleotides read TGTGCCATCAGTGATCAGCGGGGGGTTTTAGGCAATGAGCAGTTCTTC. It specifies CAISDQRGVLGNEQFF. The V call is TRBV10-3, the J call TRBJ2-1; 9 bases match TRBD2. The CDR3 totals 16 residues. Per germline, CDR1 ENHRY and CDR2 SYGVKD. The ends lost 3 bases at V and 6 bases at J; junction bases unmatched: 9.

This clonotype was counted only a few times. This chain uses TRBV9 with TRBJ2-7; the match to TRBD1 covers 8 bases. Per germline, CDR1 SGDLS and CDR2 YYNGEE. The trim removed 0 bases at V and 0 bases at J, leaving 2 bases unmatched. The CDR3 contains 15 residues. The chain's CDR3 is CASSVGTGFSYEQYF. CDR3 sequence (DNA): TGTGCCAGCAGCGTAGGGACAGGGTTCTCCTACGAGCAGTACTTC.

This clonotype was seen a handful of times. This chain joins TRBV7-6 and TRBJ2-7; no firm D call. Germline lookup yields CDR1 SGHVS and CDR2 FNYEAQ. The CDR3 has 13 amino acids. V lost 5 bases and J lost 2, with 10 bases in between. The CDR3 region is CASSLGEAYEQYF. The CDR3 region has the DNA TGTGCCAGCAGCCTCGGTGAAGCCTACGAGCAGTACTTC.